This TCR beta chain was documented in a study of early T cells in non-severe SARS-CoV-2 infection. Study overall: Unsorted whole blood bulk RNA was sequenced, with unpaired chains. Study results and caveats: VDJdb matching skewed toward anti-spike CD8 responses, missing private and CD4 specificities.

Attachment of unique molecular identifiers was made to individual cDNA molecules. TCRdb reanalysed the 5' RACE reads using MiXCR and keeps one entry per CDR3 protein. The sample lists 25,000 to 35,000 distinct CDR3 sequences; around 7% were seen once. The V end was cut by 3 bases, the J end by 7 bases, with 6 bases between. The CDR3 totals 11 residues. Germline CDR1 and CDR2: SGHVS and FQNEAQ. In regard to this clonotype: The antigen remains unidentified.

The receptor's source is an adult who was a healthcare worker with PCR-confirmed SARS-CoV-2 infection or an uninfected control (not recorded which). The sequencing sample was made of whole blood. The rearrangement joins TRBV7-8 to TRBJ1-1, with D tentatively TRBD1 (5 bases). The CDR3 protein is CASSFQGEAFF. The CDR3, as DNA: TGTGCCAGCAGCTTCCAGGGTGAAGCTTTCTTT.